This is a list of T cell receptor beta chains from one sample in a study of human T cells and chemical hapten exposure. TCRdb processed the RACE reads anew with MiXCR; each CDR3 protein has one entry. The profile shows fewer than 150,000 distinct CDR3 sequences, 13% of them singletons. This sample comprised whole blood, obtained in connection with sensitization to the hapten diphenylcyclopropenone (DPC). Every receptor here comes from a woman aged 18-29 years with alopecia areata. Some clones in this sample may be carry-over from other donors' samples. The CDR3 runs from the conserved cysteine through the conserved F or W. The order of the fields is J gene, clone size, D gene, V gene, CDR3 protein, CDR3 DNA. D genes are given only for firm matches. Clone size is shown for a subset of rows, as once, few, many or a class of expanded clone.

J: TRBJ1-1; size: -; D: -; V: TRBV12-3/TRBV12-4; CDR3: CASSDGGANTEAFF; DNA: TGTGCCAGCAGCGATGGGGGGGCAAACACTGAAGCTTTCTTT
J: TRBJ2-7; size: once; D: TRBD1; V: TRBV7-6; CDR3: CASSQERTGTNYEQYF; DNA: TGTGCCAGCAGCCAAGAGCGGACAGGAACAAACTACGAGCAGTACTTC
J: TRBJ2-3; size: many; D: -; V: TRBV6-5; CDR3: CASNFGASANRDTQYF; DNA: TGTGCCAGCAACTTCGGGGCTAGCGCCAACCGGGATACGCAGTATTTT
J: TRBJ2-5; size: -; D: -; V: TRBV6-1; CDR3: CASIGGGRETQYF; DNA: TGTGCCAGCATCGGAGGGGGCAGGGAGACCCAGTACTTC
J: TRBJ2-6; size: -; D: -; V: TRBV27; CDR3: CASSPRAGALEANVLTF; DNA: TGTGCCAGCAGTCCCCGTGCAGGGGCGCTAGAGGCCAACGTCCTGACTTTC
J: TRBJ1-1; size: -; D: -; V: TRBV20-1; CDR3: CSARRTAEAFF; DNA: TGCAGTGCTAGGCGGACAGCTGAAGCTTTCTTT
J: TRBJ2-7; size: -; D: -; V: TRBV15; CDR3: CATSKLRDTTYEQYF; DNA: TGTGCCACCAGCAAGCTTAGAGACACAACCTACGAGCAGTACTTC
J: TRBJ2-7; size: -; D: TRBD2; V: TRBV18; CDR3: CASSPRGLAGGYEQYF; DNA: TGTGCCAGCTCACCGCGTGGACTAGCGGGGGGTTACGAGCAGTACTTC
J: TRBJ2-7; size: many; D: TRBD1; V: TRBV9; CDR3: CASSVGTGDHEQYF; DNA: TGTGCCAGCAGCGTCGGGACAGGAGACCACGAGCAGTACTTC
J: TRBJ1-2; size: once; D: -; V: TRBV28; CDR3: CASSLFGDSHGYTF; DNA: TGTGCCAGCAGTTTGTTTGGAGACAGCCATGGCTACACCTTC
J: TRBJ2-1; size: -; D: TRBD1; V: TRBV5-6; CDR3: CASSPIPRDRGLLSSYNEQFF; DNA: TGTGCCAGCAGCCCTATTCCCCGGGACAGGGGATTACTTTCCTCCTACAATGAGCAGTTCTTC
J: TRBJ2-5; size: many; D: -; V: TRBV6-2/TRBV6-3; CDR3: CASQSGGLETQYF; DNA: TGTGCCAGCCAATCGGGGGGCCTGGAGACCCAGTACTTC
J: TRBJ2-2; size: many; D: -; V: TRBV3-2; CDR3: CASSQSVPLGVAGFMNTGELFF; DNA: TGTGCCAGCAGCCAATCTGTGCCCCTTGGGGTAGCGGGGTTTATGAACACCGGGGAGCTGTTTTTT
J: TRBJ2-5; size: -; D: -; V: TRBV2; CDR3: CASNLPRGSQETQYF; DNA: TGTGCCAGCAACTTACCCCGGGGATCTCAAGAGACCCAGTACTTC
J: TRBJ2-1; size: -; D: TRBD2; V: TRBV10-3; CDR3: CAIGLAGNNEQFF; DNA: TGTGCCATCGGGCTAGCGGGGAACAATGAGCAGTTCTTC
J: TRBJ1-2; size: many; D: -; V: TRBV5-6; CDR3: CASSLETALQGNYGYTF; DNA: TGTGCCAGCAGCTTGGAAACAGCGCTGCAAGGGAACTATGGCTACACCTTC
J: TRBJ2-3; size: many; D: TRBD2; V: TRBV7-2; CDR3: CASSLWVRGGPDTQYF; DNA: TGTGCCAGCAGCTTATGGGTGCGGGGGGGGCCAGATACGCAGTATTTT
J: TRBJ2-1; size: few; D: -; V: TRBV20-1; CDR3: CSARDLSRGDLYNEQFF; DNA: TGCAGTGCTAGAGATTTATCCAGGGGGGATCTCTACAATGAGCAGTTCTTC
J: TRBJ2-6; size: -; D: -; V: TRBV29-1; CDR3: CSVEPAKGESGANVLTF; DNA: TGCAGCGTTGAACCGGCAAAGGGGGAATCTGGGGCCAACGTCCTGACTTTC
J: TRBJ2-7; size: many; D: -; V: TRBV12-3/TRBV12-4; CDR3: CASSPTTGLGEQYF; DNA: TGTGCCAGCAGCCCGACCACAGGCCTGGGGGAGCAGTACTTC
J: TRBJ2-1; size: -; D: -; V: TRBV6-1; CDR3: CASGDPIPYNEQFF; DNA: TGTGCCAGTGGGGACCCGATTCCTTACAATGAGCAGTTCTTC
J: TRBJ2-7; size: many; D: TRBD1; V: TRBV28; CDR3: CASSFSRGLYEQYF; DNA: TGTGCCAGCAGTTTCTCCAGGGGGCTTTACGAGCAGTACTTC
J: TRBJ2-1; size: few; D: TRBD2; V: TRBV7-9; CDR3: CASSPLSGGGPYNEQFF; DNA: TGTGCCAGCAGCCCCCTGTCAGGCGGGGGGCCCTACAATGAGCAGTTCTTC
J: TRBJ2-3; size: few; D: -; V: TRBV5-1; CDR3: CASSSGTAGPDTQYF; DNA: TGCGCCAGCAGCTCCGGGACCGCGGGCCCAGATACGCAGTATTTT
J: TRBJ2-7; size: -; D: -; V: TRBV7-2; CDR3: CASSNRHNYEQYF; DNA: TGTGCCAGCAGCAACCGACACAACTACGAGCAGTACTTC
J: TRBJ2-1; size: few; D: TRBD2; V: TRBV5-4; CDR3: CATLSGTSGPNEQFF; DNA: TGTGCCACTCTCTCGGGGACTAGCGGACCCAATGAGCAGTTCTTC
J: TRBJ1-2; size: many; D: -; V: TRBV6-6; CDR3: CASSDNGYTF; DNA: TGTGCCAGCAGTGATAACGGCTACACCTTC
J: TRBJ1-1; size: few; D: TRBD1; V: TRBV12-3/TRBV12-4; CDR3: CASNLDRGRGNTEAFF; DNA: TGTGCCAGCAACCTCGACAGGGGCCGGGGGAACACTGAAGCTTTCTTT
J: TRBJ2-1; size: -; D: TRBD1; V: TRBV2; CDR3: CASSQDRGLYNEQFF; DNA: TGTGCCAGCAGTCAGGACAGGGGGCTCTACAATGAGCAGTTCTTC
J: TRBJ1-4; size: many; D: -; V: TRBV28; CDR3: CASSLASGVRGKLFF; DNA: TGTGCCAGCAGTTTGGCCTCGGGGGTTCGAGGAAAACTGTTTTTT
J: TRBJ2-2; size: -; D: -; V: TRBV7-9; CDR3: CAPGLGGRSTGELFF; DNA: TGTGCTCCCGGCCTAGGGGGGCGAAGCACCGGGGAGCTGTTTTTT
J: TRBJ1-2; size: many; D: -; V: TRBV20-1; CDR3: CSARGAGYGYTF; DNA: TGCAGTGCTAGAGGGGCGGGCTATGGCTACACCTTC
J: TRBJ1-4; size: -; D: TRBD1; V: TRBV27; CDR3: CASRGTGKEKLFF; DNA: TGTGCCAGTCGCGGGACAGGGAAAGAAAAACTGTTTTTT
J: TRBJ1-4; size: few; D: -; V: TRBV6-2/TRBV6-3; CDR3: CASSYAGRDEKLFF; DNA: TGTGCCAGCAGTTACGCAGGCCGGGACGAAAAACTGTTTTTT
J: TRBJ2-5; size: few; D: -; V: TRBV4-3; CDR3: CASSLNTVLQTGTQYF; DNA: TGCGCCAGCAGCCTCAATACAGTATTACAGACCGGGACCCAGTACTTC
J: TRBJ2-3; size: many; D: -; V: TRBV11-1; CDR3: CASSQGLPADTQYF; DNA: TGTGCCAGCAGCCAAGGGCTACCCGCAGATACGCAGTATTTT
J: TRBJ2-3; size: -; D: -; V: TRBV15; CDR3: CATSKREELAQYF; DNA: TGTGCCACCAGCAAACGAGAGGAGCTGGCGCAGTATTTT
J: TRBJ1-4; size: many; D: TRBD1; V: TRBV7-6; CDR3: CASSLAGTASNEKLFF; DNA: TGTGCCAGCAGCTTGGCCGGGACAGCGTCTAATGAAAAACTGTTTTTT
J: TRBJ2-7; size: -; D: -; V: TRBV6-5; CDR3: CASSYGPASYEQYF; DNA: TGTGCCAGCAGTTACGGACCGGCTAGCTACGAGCAGTACTTC
J: TRBJ2-2; size: -; D: -; V: TRBV28; CDR3: CASNSAPPFPGELFF; DNA: TGTGCCAGCAATTCGGCACCCCCCTTTCCCGGGGAGCTGTTTTTT
J: TRBJ2-5; size: few; D: -; V: TRBV7-7; CDR3: CASSLQPGEETQYF; DNA: TGTGCCAGCAGCTTACAGCCGGGCGAAGAGACCCAGTACTTC
J: TRBJ2-2; size: few; D: -; V: TRBV7-9; CDR3: CASSWRGPNTGELFF; DNA: TGTGCCAGCAGCTGGAGAGGGCCGAACACCGGGGAGCTGTTTTTT
J: TRBJ1-1; size: many; D: -; V: TRBV7-6; CDR3: CASSLNRNTEAFF; DNA: TGTGCCAGCAGCTTAAACAGGAACACTGAAGCTTTCTTT
J: TRBJ2-6; size: -; D: -; V: TRBV4-3; CDR3: CASSQDPGHGSGANVLTF; DNA: TGCGCCAGCAGCCAAGATCCGGGACACGGATCTGGGGCCAACGTCCTGACTTTC
J: TRBJ2-5; size: few; D: -; V: TRBV3-1; CDR3: CASRHLRGTQYF; DNA: TGTGCCAGCAGACACCTAAGGGGGACCCAGTACTTC
J: TRBJ2-1; size: many; D: TRBD1; V: TRBV2; CDR3: CASRAPTGGHYNEQFF; DNA: TGTGCCAGCAGGGCCCCAACAGGGGGCCACTACAATGAGCAGTTCTTC
J: TRBJ2-7; size: few; D: -; V: TRBV5-1; CDR3: CASSLGAGAYEQYF; DNA: TGCGCCAGCAGCTTGGGGGCAGGGGCCTACGAGCAGTACTTC
J: TRBJ1-1; size: many; D: TRBD1; V: TRBV20-1; CDR3: CSARRQGRGMNTEAFF; DNA: TGCAGTGCTAGACGACAGGGGAGAGGGATGAACACTGAAGCTTTCTTT
J: TRBJ2-7; size: -; D: TRBD1; V: TRBV29-1; CDR3: CSVRTGPYEQYF; DNA: TGCAGCGTTCGGACAGGGCCCTACGAGCAGTACTTC
J: TRBJ2-3; size: -; D: -; V: TRBV27; CDR3: CASSSTPSTDTQYF; DNA: TGTGCCAGCAGTTCCACTCCTAGCACAGATACGCAGTATTTT
J: TRBJ2-3; size: few; D: TRBD2; V: TRBV7-2; CDR3: CASSLLAGGSGTDTQYF; DNA: TGTGCCAGCAGCTTACTGGCGGGGGGCTCGGGCACAGATACGCAGTATTTT
J: TRBJ2-3; size: few; D: -; V: TRBV5-4; CDR3: CASSLGGTGTDTQYF; DNA: TGTGCCAGCAGCTTGGGAGGGACGGGCACAGATACGCAGTATTTT
J: TRBJ2-7; size: -; D: TRBD1; V: TRBV4-3; CDR3: CASSQRTGVSYEQYF; DNA: TGCGCCAGCAGCCAAAGGACAGGGGTCTCCTACGAGCAGTACTTC
J: TRBJ2-7; size: once; D: TRBD2; V: TRBV9; CDR3: CASSVRGGASEQYF; DNA: TGTGCCAGCAGCGTGCGCGGGGGGGCCTCCGAGCAGTACTTC